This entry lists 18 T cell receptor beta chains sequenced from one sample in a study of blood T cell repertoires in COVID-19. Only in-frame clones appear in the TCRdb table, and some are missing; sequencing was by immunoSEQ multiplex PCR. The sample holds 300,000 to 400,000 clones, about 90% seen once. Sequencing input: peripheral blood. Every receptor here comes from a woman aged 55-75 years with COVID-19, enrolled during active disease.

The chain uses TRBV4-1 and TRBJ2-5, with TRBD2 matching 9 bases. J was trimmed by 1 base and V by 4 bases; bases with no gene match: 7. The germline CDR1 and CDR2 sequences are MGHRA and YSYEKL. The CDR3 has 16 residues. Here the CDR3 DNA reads TGCGCCAGCAGCCTTGGCGGGGGGGCAATCCAAGAGACCCAGTACTTC. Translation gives CASSLGGGAIQETQYF.

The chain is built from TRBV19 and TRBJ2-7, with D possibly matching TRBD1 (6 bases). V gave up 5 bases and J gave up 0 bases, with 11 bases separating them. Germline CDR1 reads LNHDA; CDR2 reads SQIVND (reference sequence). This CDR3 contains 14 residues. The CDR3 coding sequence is TGTGCCAGTAGTCGGGGACAAGACTCCTACGAGCAGTACTTC. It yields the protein CASSRGQDSYEQYF.

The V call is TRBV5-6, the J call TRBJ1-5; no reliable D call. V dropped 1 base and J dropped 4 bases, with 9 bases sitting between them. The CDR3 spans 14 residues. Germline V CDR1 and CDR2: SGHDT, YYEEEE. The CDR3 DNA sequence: TGTGCCAGCAGCTTGAGTCTAGCAAATCAGCCCCAGCATTTT. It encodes CASSLSLANQPQHF.

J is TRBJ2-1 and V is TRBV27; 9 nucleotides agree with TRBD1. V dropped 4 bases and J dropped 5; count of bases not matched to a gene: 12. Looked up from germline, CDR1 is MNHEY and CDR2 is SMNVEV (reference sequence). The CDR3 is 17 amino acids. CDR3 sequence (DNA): TGTGCCAGCAGTTCCAGACAGGGGGTCTTCTCGGACAATGAGCAGTTCTTC. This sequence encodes CASSSRQGVFSDNEQFF.

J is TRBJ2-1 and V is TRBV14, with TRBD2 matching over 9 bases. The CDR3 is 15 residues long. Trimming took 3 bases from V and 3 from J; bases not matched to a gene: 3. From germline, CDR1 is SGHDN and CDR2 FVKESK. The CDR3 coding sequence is TGTGCCAGCAGCCACCCTAGCGGGAACTACAATGAGCAGTTCTTC. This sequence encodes CASSHPSGNYNEQFF.

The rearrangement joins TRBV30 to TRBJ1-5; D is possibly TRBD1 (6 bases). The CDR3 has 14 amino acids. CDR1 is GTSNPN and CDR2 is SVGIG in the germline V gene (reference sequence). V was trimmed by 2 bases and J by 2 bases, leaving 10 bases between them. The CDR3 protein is CAWSSGVGNQPQHF. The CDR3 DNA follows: TGTGCCTGGAGTTCAGGGGTGGGCAATCAGCCCCAGCATTTT.

CDR3 sequence reads: CASSRIENQPQHF. CDR3 coding DNA: TGTGCCAGCAGTCGTATAGAGAATCAGCCCCAGCATTTT. The V and J genes are TRBV2 and TRBJ1-5; no firm D call. This CDR3 is 13 amino acids long. Looked up from germline, CDR1 is SNHLY and CDR2 is FYNNEI. V lost 5 bases and J 4 bases, leaving 9 bases between the germline ends.

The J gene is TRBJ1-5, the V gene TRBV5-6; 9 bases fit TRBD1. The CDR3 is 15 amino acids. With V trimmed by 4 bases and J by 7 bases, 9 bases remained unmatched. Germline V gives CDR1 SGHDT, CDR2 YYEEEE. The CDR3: CASSLWTGVGQPQHF. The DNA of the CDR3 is TGTGCCAGCAGCCTGTGGACAGGGGTAGGCCAGCCCCAGCATTTT.

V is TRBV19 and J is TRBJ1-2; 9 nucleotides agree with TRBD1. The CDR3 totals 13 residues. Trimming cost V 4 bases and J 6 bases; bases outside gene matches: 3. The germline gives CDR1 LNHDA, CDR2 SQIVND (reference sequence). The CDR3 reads CASSTDRGNGYTF. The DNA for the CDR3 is TGTGCCAGTAGTACGGACAGGGGAAATGGCTACACCTTC.

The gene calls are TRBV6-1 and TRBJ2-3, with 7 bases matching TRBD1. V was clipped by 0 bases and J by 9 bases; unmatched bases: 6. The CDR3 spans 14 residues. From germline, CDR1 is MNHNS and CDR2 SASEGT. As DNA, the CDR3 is TGTGCCAGCAGTGAAGCACAGGGACAGTTAACGCAGTATTTT. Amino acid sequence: CASSEAQGQLTQYF.

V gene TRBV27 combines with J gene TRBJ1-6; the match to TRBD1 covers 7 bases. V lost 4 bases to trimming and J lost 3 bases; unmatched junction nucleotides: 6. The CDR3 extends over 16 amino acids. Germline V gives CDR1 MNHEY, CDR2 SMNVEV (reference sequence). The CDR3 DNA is TGTGCCAGCAGTTCCCAGGACAGGCGCTATAATTCACCCCTCCACTTT. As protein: CASSSQDRRYNSPLHF.

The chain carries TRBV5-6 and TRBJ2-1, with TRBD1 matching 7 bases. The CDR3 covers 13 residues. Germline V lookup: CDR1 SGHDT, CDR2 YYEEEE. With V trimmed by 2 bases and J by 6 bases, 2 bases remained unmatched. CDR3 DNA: TGTGCCAGCAGCTTCGCAGGGGGCAATGAGCAGTTCTTC. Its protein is CASSFAGGNEQFF.

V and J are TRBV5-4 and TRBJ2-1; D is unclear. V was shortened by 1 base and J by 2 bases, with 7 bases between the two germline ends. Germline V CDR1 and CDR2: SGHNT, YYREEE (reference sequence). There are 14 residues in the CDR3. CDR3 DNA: TGTGCCAGCAGCTTGCGAGGTCCCTACAATGAGCAGTTCTTC. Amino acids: CASSLRGPYNEQFF.

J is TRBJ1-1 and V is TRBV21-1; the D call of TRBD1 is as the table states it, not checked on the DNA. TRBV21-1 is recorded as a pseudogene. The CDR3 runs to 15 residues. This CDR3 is CASSKVRRGITEAFF. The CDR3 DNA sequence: TGTGCCAGCAGCAAAGTTAGAAGGGGGATAACTGAAGCTTTCTTT.

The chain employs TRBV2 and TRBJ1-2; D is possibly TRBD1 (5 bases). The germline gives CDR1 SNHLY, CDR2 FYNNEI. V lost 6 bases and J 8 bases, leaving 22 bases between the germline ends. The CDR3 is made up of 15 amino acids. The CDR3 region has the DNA TGTGCCAGCAGAGGGGAGAGAATCGGGGGTGAAGGCTACACCTTC. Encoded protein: CASRGERIGGEGYTF.

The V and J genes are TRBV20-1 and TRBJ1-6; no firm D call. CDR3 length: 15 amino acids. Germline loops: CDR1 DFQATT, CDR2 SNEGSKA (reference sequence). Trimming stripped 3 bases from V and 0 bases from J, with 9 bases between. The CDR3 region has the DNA TGCAGTGCTAGTGGCCCGAGCTCCTATAATTCACCCCTCCACTTT. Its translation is CSASGPSSYNSPLHF.

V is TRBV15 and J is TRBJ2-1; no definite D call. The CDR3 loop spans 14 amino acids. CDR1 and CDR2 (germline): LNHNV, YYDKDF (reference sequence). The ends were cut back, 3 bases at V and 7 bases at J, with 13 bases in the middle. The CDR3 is CATSRILTGNEQFF. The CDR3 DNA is TGTGCCACCAGCAGGATTCTTACCGGGAATGAGCAGTTCTTC.

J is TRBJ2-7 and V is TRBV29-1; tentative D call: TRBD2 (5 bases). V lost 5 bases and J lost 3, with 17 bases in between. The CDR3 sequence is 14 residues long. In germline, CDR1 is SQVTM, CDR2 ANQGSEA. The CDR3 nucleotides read TGCAGCGTTACCCTCCCAACGGGGTTCTACGAGCAGTACTTC. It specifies CSVTLPTGFYEQYF.